Shown below are 23 T cell receptor beta chains from a single sample sequenced in a study of beta chain features in type 1 diabetes. Expressed TCRB transcripts were sequenced, since all the RNA that had been isolated was reverse transcribed. Assay: immunoSEQ multiplex PCR; the TCRdb copy retains only in-frame clones and omits some. The repertoire holds around 430,000 clones, around 28% seen once, with about 0.06% in the top ten. The source material was naive CD4+ T cells from blood. The receptors were gathered from a man aged 18 to 35 in good health.

In regard to this clone: Distinct nucleotide sequences in the sample also encode this CDR3. V usage is TRBV9 and J usage is TRBJ2-3; no clear D. Germline V gene sequence: CDR1 SGDLS, CDR2 YYNGEE. This CDR3 contains 13 residues. Trimming stripped 0 bases from V and 6 bases from J, with 8 bases between. The CDR3 loop is CASSVGGEDTQYF. CDR3 sequence (DNA): TGTGCCAGCAGCGTAGGCGGAGAGGATACGCAGTATTTT.

V usage is TRBV28 and J usage is TRBJ2-3; D perhaps matches TRBD1 (6 bases). The CDR3 extends over 15 amino acids. Trimming cost V 6 bases and J 1 base, with 14 bases left between them. The germline V gene encodes CDR1 MDHEN and CDR2 SYDVKM. The chain's CDR3 is CASRPGAGGTDTQYF. CDR3 nucleotide sequence: TGTGCCAGCAGACCAGGGGCCGGTGGCACAGATACGCAGTATTTT.

V is TRBV6-1 and J is TRBJ1-5; D is unclear. The germline gives CDR1 MNHNS, CDR2 SASEGT. There are 13 residues in the CDR3. Deletions cut 2 bases from V and 7 bases from J, with 9 bases between. Here the CDR3 reads CASSERREQPQHF. DNA for the CDR3: TGTGCCAGCAGTGAACGGAGGGAACAGCCCCAGCATTTT.

This clone has a handful of counts. The genes are TRBV2 and TRBJ2-1; no definite D call. Germline V CDR1 and CDR2: SNHLY, FYNNEI. V gave up 3 bases and J gave up 0 bases, with 6 bases separating them. CDR3 length: 14 amino acids. The DNA of the CDR3 is TGTGCCAGCAGTGACCGGAGCTCCTACAATGAGCAGTTCTTC. It encodes CASSDRSSYNEQFF.

The chain recombines TRBV4-2 with TRBJ2-7, with unresolved D. The ends were cut back, 6 bases at V and 6 bases at J, with 18 bases in the middle. This CDR3 is 14 amino acids long. Germline CDR1 reads LGHNA; CDR2 reads YNFKEQ. CDR3 coding DNA: TGTGCCAGCAGGACGCAGGACGGAAAGGCCGAGCAGTACTTC. Amino acid sequence: CASRTQDGKAEQYF.

This chain joins TRBV6-5 and TRBJ1-2; TRBD1 might be the D (5 bases). V was cut by 3 bases and J by 4 bases, with 9 bases left in between. CDR1 MNHEY and CDR2 SVGAGI come from the germline V gene. The CDR3 covers 13 residues. CDR3 region: CASSYQGPYGYTF. CDR3 bases: TGTGCCAGCAGTTATCAGGGACCCTATGGCTACACCTTC.

This chain links TRBV25-1 with TRBJ2-3; TRBD2 aligns across 7 bases. V lost 2 bases and J lost 1; bases outside the gene matches: 3. The CDR3 extends over 15 amino acids. Looked up from germline, CDR1 is MGHDK and CDR2 is SYGVNS. CDR3 nucleotide sequence: TGTGCCAGCAGTGAAGCGGGAGCCGGCACAGATACGCAGTATTTT. This sequence encodes CASSEAGAGTDTQYF.

This chain joins TRBV30 and TRBJ2-1; a weak D match, TRBD2 (7 bases). V was cut by 3 bases and J by 5 bases, with 29 bases left in between. CDR1 is GTSNPN, CDR2 SVGIG, per germline (reference sequence). The CDR3 has 19 residues. The CDR3 sequence is CAWRLHERDIAKYHNEQFF. DNA of the CDR3: TGTGCCTGGAGGCTCCATGAGCGGGACATCGCAAAATACCACAATGAGCAGTTCTTC. Using reference TRBV30 and TRBJ2-1 for the parts outside the CDR3, the full variable domain is SQTIHQWPATLVQPVGSPLSLECTVEGTSNPNLYWYRQAAGRGLQLLFYSVGIGQISSEVPQNLSASRPQDRQFILSSKKLLLSDSGFYLCAWRLHERDIAKYHNEQFFGPGTRLTVL.

J is TRBJ2-1 and V is TRBV30, with 8 bases matching TRBD2. The germline gives CDR1 GTSNPN, CDR2 SVGIG (reference sequence). This CDR3 spans 13 amino acids. The trim removed 3 bases at V and 9 bases at J, leaving 7 bases unmatched. Written as DNA, the CDR3 is TGTGCCTGGAGAAATTCGGGGGGGAGTGAGCAGTTCTTC. Translation gives CAWRNSGGSEQFF. The variable domain in full, completed from reference TRBV30 and TRBJ2-1, reads SQTIHQWPATLVQPVGSPLSLECTVEGTSNPNLYWYRQAAGRGLQLLFYSVGIGQISSEVPQNLSASRPQDRQFILSSKKLLLSDSGFYLCAWRNSGGSEQFFGPGTRLTVL.

This clone has only a few counts. The chain has TRBV4-1 and TRBJ2-3, with D possibly TRBD2 on 7 matching bases. Per the germline V gene, CDR1 is MGHRA and CDR2 is YSYEKL. Trimming stripped 6 bases from V and 3 bases from J, with 16 bases between. The CDR3 is 15 amino acids. The CDR3 region is CASRATGGRTDTQYF. CDR3 bases: TGCGCCAGCAGGGCGACCGGGGGGCGGACAGATACGCAGTATTTT.

This clone was detected only once. The chain carries TRBV11-2 and TRBJ2-1; 7 bases are a match to TRBD1. The CDR3 runs 11 residues. From germline, CDR1 is SGHAT and CDR2 FQNNGV. After removal of 11 bases from V and 9 bases from J, the junction contained 7 bases not matched to a gene. This CDR3 is CAVGTAREQFF. CDR3 DNA: TGTGCCGTCGGGACAGCCCGTGAGCAGTTCTTC.

The rearrangement uses TRBV6-6 and TRBJ2-7, with D perhaps matching TRBD1 (6 bases). Germline V gives CDR1 MNHNY, CDR2 SVGAGI (reference sequence). V was shortened by 6 bases and J by 7 bases, with 16 bases between the two germline ends. There are 13 residues in the CDR3. In DNA form, the CDR3 reads TGTGCCAGCAGCCGCGGACAGAGGGATGAGCAGTACTTC. The encoded protein is CASSRGQRDEQYF.

The rearrangement uses TRBV29-1 and TRBJ2-1; the match to TRBD1 covers 7 bases. The V segment lost 2 bases and the J segment 0 bases; nucleotides outside the gene matches: 7. Germline V gene data show CDR1 as SQVTM and CDR2 as ANQGSEA. The CDR3 is 16 amino acids. The CDR3 coding sequence is TGCAGCGTTGAATTAGGGCAGGGGGACTCCTACAATGAGCAGTTCTTC. This translates into CSVELGQGDSYNEQFF.

The chain links TRBV7-9 to TRBJ2-4; D perhaps matches TRBD1 (6 bases). Trimming left V 0 bases short and J 8 bases short, with 8 bases between. The germline V gene encodes CDR1 SEHNR and CDR2 FQNEAQ (reference sequence). This CDR3 has 13 residues. In DNA form, the CDR3 reads TGTGCCAGCAGCTTAGCGGGGGCGGACATTCAGTACTTC. It yields the protein CASSLAGADIQYF.

This clone occurred a few times. V gene TRBV18 combines with J gene TRBJ2-1; 7 bases fit TRBD1. The length of the CDR3 is 13 residues. V dropped 2 bases and J dropped 10; count of bases not matched to a gene: 5. From germline, CDR1 is KGHSH and CDR2 LQKENI. Written as DNA, the CDR3 is TGTGCCAGCTCACCAGACAGGGTGAGCGAGCAGTTCTTC. Translated, it gives CASSPDRVSEQFF.

This clone came up a few times. The chain joins TRBV7-6 to TRBJ2-7; D gene ambiguous. Trimming removed 1 base at V and 2 bases at J, with 12 bases between. This CDR3 region has 15 residues. Germline CDR1 reads SGHVS; CDR2 reads FNYEAQ. CDR3 protein: CASSLDGGLTYEQYF. The CDR3 coding sequence is TGTGCCAGCAGCTTAGATGGCGGCCTGACCTACGAGCAGTACTTC.

The chain links TRBV5-6 to TRBJ2-1, with D hard to call. The CDR3 loop spans 14 amino acids. Germline V gene sequence: CDR1 SGHDT, CDR2 YYEEEE. Trimming removed 5 bases at V and 4 bases at J, with 13 bases between. The CDR3 loop reads CASSYRRIYNEQFF. In DNA, the CDR3 is TGTGCCAGCAGTTATCGACGGATTTACAATGAGCAGTTCTTC.

In this sample, this clone turned up a few times. The rearrangement uses TRBV7-2 and TRBJ2-3; 7 bases line up with TRBD2. Per the germline V gene, CDR1 is SGHTA and CDR2 is FQGNSA. CDR3 size: 14 residues. V was clipped by 1 base and J by 5 bases; unmatched bases: 3. CDR3 amino acids: CASSLVIAGDTQYF. CDR3 nucleotides: TGTGCCAGCAGCTTAGTGATAGCGGGAGATACGCAGTATTTT.

This clone was counted a few times. CDR3 protein: CASSPGWSDEKLFF. DNA for the CDR3: TGTGCCAGCTCACCAGGGTGGTCGGATGAAAAACTGTTTTTT. The chain combines TRBV18 with TRBJ1-4; D not resolved. V shed 2 bases and J shed 6 bases, with 10 bases lying between them. The CDR3 contains 14 residues. Germline values: CDR1 KGHSH, CDR2 LQKENI.

The V call is TRBV18, the J call TRBJ2-2; a weak D match, TRBD1 (6 bases). The CDR3 totals 15 residues. V lost 2 bases to trimming and J lost 2 bases, with 9 bases between them. Germline assignment: CDR1 KGHSH and CDR2 LQKENI. The CDR3, as DNA: TGTGCCAGCTCACCATGGACAGCAAACACCGGGGAGCTGTTTTTT. Its protein is CASSPWTANTGELFF.

This chain connects TRBV9 to TRBJ2-5; D unclear. Germline V lookup: CDR1 SGDLS, CDR2 YYNGEE. This CDR3 spans 14 amino acids. V was shortened by 1 base and J by 2 bases, with 9 bases between the two germline ends. CDR3 in amino acids: CASSVLGLQETQYF. The CDR3 nucleotides are TGTGCCAGCAGCGTACTCGGCCTACAAGAGACCCAGTACTTC.

This clone was found a few times. V usage is TRBV9 and J usage is TRBJ2-7; D is undetermined. CDR3 size: 15 residues. Germline CDR1 SGDLS, CDR2 YYNGEE. The ends were cut back, 3 bases at V and 0 bases at J, with 13 bases in the middle. The chain's CDR3 is CASSASGASSYEQYF. The CDR3 bases are TGTGCCAGCAGCGCTTCCGGCGCTAGCTCCTACGAGCAGTACTTC. Combining the CDR3 with reference TRBV9 and TRBJ2-7 gives the whole variable domain DSGVTQTPKHLITATGQRVTLRCSPRSGDLSVYWYQQSLDQGLQFLIQYYNGEERAKGNILERFSAQQFPDLHSELNLSSLELGDSALYFCASSASGASSYEQYFGPGTRLTVT.

The V call is TRBV11-1, the J call TRBJ2-1; no reliable D call. Trimming took 1 base from V and 0 from J, leaving 10 bases between them. The CDR3 has 16 residues. Germline loops: CDR1 SGHAT, CDR2 FQDESV (reference sequence). CDR3 residues: CASSLDAVSSYNEQFF. In DNA, the CDR3 is TGTGCCAGCAGCTTAGACGCGGTTAGCTCCTACAATGAGCAGTTCTTC.